The 17 T cell receptor beta chains below come from one sample, sequenced in a study of blood T cell repertoires in COVID-19. Sequencing was performed with immunoSEQ multiplex PCR; in TCRdb, only in-frame clones are kept and a portion is missing. The data show hundreds of thousands of clones, around three quarters seen once. The sequenced sample was peripheral blood. These receptors all come from a woman older than 75 with acute or convalescent COVID-19.

The chain is built from TRBV6-6 and TRBJ2-7; 9 bases agree with TRBD2. The CDR3 loop spans 16 amino acids. Per the germline V gene, CDR1 is MNHNY and CDR2 is SVGAGI (reference sequence). The trim removed 0 bases at V and 1 base at J, leaving 4 bases unmatched. CDR3 DNA sequence: TGTGCCAGCAGTTACTCGACTAGCGGCCCTTCCTACGAGCAGTACTTC. Its translation: CASSYSTSGPSYEQYF.

A few counts support this clone. V and J are TRBV5-5 and TRBJ2-7; 9 bases map to TRBD2. The ends lost 3 bases at V and 2 bases at J; junction bases unmatched: 6. The CDR3 covers 15 residues. Germline V lookup: CDR1 SGHKS, CDR2 YYEKEE (reference sequence). As DNA, the CDR3 is TGTGCCAGCAGCTCCCAAGCGGGGGGACCCTACGAGCAGTACTTC. Its protein product is CASSSQAGGPYEQYF.

A note on this clone: Because the CDR3's place on the DNA is in doubt, the DNA is left out and the CDR3 is given as listed by TCRdb. The genes are TRBV5-1 and TRBJ2-3; no DNA check was done on the table's D call, TRBD1. Including both end residues, the CDR3 is 15 amino acids long. Germline-derived CDR1 and CDR2 are SGHRS and YFSETQ. The CDR3 region is CASSFFGQGSDTQYF.

The rearrangement links TRBV11-3 to TRBJ2-1; D perhaps matches TRBD2 (6 bases). CDR1 is SGHNT and CDR2 is YENEEA in the germline V gene. The CDR3 consists of 16 residues. Trimming removed 4 bases at V and 0 bases at J, with 13 bases between. The chain's CDR3 is CASSSGGASSYNEQFF. The CDR3 DNA follows: TGTGCCAGCAGCTCCGGGGGAGCGAGCTCCTACAATGAGCAGTTCTTC. Drawing the rest from reference TRBV11-3 and TRBJ2-1, the complete variable domain is EAGVVQSPRYKIIEKKQPVAFWCNPISGHNTLYWYLQNLGQGPELLIRYENEEAVDDSQLPKDRFSAERLKGVDSTLKIQPAELGDSAVYLCASSSGGASSYNEQFFGPGTRLTVL.

This clone was counted only a few times. The chain couples TRBV29-1 to TRBJ2-3; 9 bases agree with TRBD1. Germline V CDR1 and CDR2: SQVTM, ANQGSEA. J was trimmed by 2 bases and V by 4 bases; bases with no gene match: 7. This CDR3 is 15 amino acids long. CDR3 sequence: CSVGGGQGHTDTQYF. Written as DNA, the CDR3 is TGCAGCGTTGGCGGGGGACAGGGTCACACAGATACGCAGTATTTT.

J is TRBJ2-6 and V is TRBV11-2; D call uncertain. This CDR3 has 13 residues. Germline V gene lookup returns CDR1 SGHAT and CDR2 FQNNGV. Between the trimmed V and J ends, which lost 2 bases and 5 bases, there was a span of 4 bases. DNA for the CDR3: TGTGCCAGCAGCTTAAACAGGGCCAACGTCCTGACTTTC. Translated, it gives CASSLNRANVLTF.

CDR3 region: CASSQVPHRQSGTGELFF. CDR3 bases: TGTGCCAGCAGCCAAGTCCCCCATCGACAGTCTGGCACCGGGGAGCTGTTTTTT. The chain carries TRBV3-1 (or the pseudogene TRBV3-2) and TRBJ2-2, with a weak D call TRBD1 (5 bases). Germline values: CDR1 LGHDT, CDR2 YNNKEL (reference sequence). CDR3 length: 18 amino acids. The V end lost 1 base, the J end lost 4 bases, and 19 bases lay between the germline ends.

This clone was picked up a small number of times. The rearrangement uses TRBV19 and TRBJ1-1; tentatively, D is TRBD1 (5 bases). V lost 5 bases to trimming and J lost 0 bases, with 10 bases between them. The CDR3 is made up of 14 amino acids. In germline, CDR1 is LNHDA, CDR2 SQIVND (reference sequence). The CDR3: CASSSRQMNTEAFF. In DNA, the CDR3 is TGTGCCAGTAGTTCAAGACAGATGAACACTGAAGCTTTCTTT.

The chain is built from TRBV20-1 and TRBJ2-5, with 8 bases lining up with TRBD2. V trimming: 6 bases; J trimming: 5 bases; junction bases outside the gene matches: 11. Germline values: CDR1 DFQATT, CDR2 SNEGSKA (reference sequence). This CDR3 has 14 amino acids. CDR3 nucleotides: TGCAGTGCCAGTCCGGGAGGGCCGAAGGAGACCCAGTACTTC. Residues: CSASPGGPKETQYF.

The chain recombines TRBV7-2 with TRBJ1-2, with 10 bases matching TRBD1. The CDR3 runs to 13 residues. Germline lookup yields CDR1 SGHTA and CDR2 FQGNSA. V shed 4 bases and J 8 bases; nucleotides not matched to a gene: 4. CDR3 in amino acids: CASSSDRGLGYTF. The CDR3 bases are TGTGCCAGCAGCTCAGACAGGGGGCTGGGCTACACCTTC.

The chain recombines TRBV27 with TRBJ2-7; 7 bases are a match to TRBD1. Unmatched junction bases numbered 10, after V lost 5 bases and J lost 3 bases. The CDR3 contains 15 residues. Germline assignment: CDR1 MNHEY and CDR2 SMNVEV (reference sequence). The CDR3, as DNA: TGTGCCAGCAGTCCGGGCTGGGGACAGTACTACGAGCAGTACTTC. It encodes CASSPGWGQYYEQYF.

This clone was counted a few times. This CDR3 is also generated by other DNA sequences in the sample. This chain uses TRBV5-1 with TRBJ2-1; D unclear. This CDR3 has 15 amino acids. Trimming cost V 0 bases and J 0 bases, with 7 bases left between them. CDR1 and CDR2 (germline): SGHRS, YFSETQ. The CDR3 reads CASSLGTSSYNEQFF. CDR3 coding DNA: TGCGCCAGCAGCTTGGGAACGAGCTCCTACAATGAGCAGTTCTTC.

The V call is TRBV5-1, the J call TRBJ1-5; D ambiguous. With 1 base removed from V and 0 bases from J, the gap between germline ends came to 2 bases. The length of the CDR3 is 13 residues. Germline values: CDR1 SGHRS, CDR2 YFSETQ. CDR3 sequence: CASSLYSNQPQHF. The CDR3 region has the DNA TGCGCCAGCAGCTTGTATAGCAATCAGCCCCAGCATTTT.

The chain has TRBV18 and TRBJ2-7; a possible D gene is TRBD1 (5 bases). The CDR3 contains 13 residues. CDR1 is KGHSH and CDR2 is LQKENI in the germline V gene. V gave up 4 bases and J gave up 2 bases, with 9 bases separating them. The CDR3 sequence: CASSLDRAYEQYF. The CDR3 region has the DNA TGTGCCAGCTCACTAGACAGAGCCTACGAGCAGTACTTC.

The gene calls are TRBV19 and TRBJ1-1, with TRBD1 matching 7 bases. Germline CDR1 reads LNHDA; CDR2 reads SQIVND (reference sequence). J gave up 5 bases and V 5 bases, and 14 bases lay outside the gene matches. The CDR3 spans 16 residues. This CDR3 is CASSPTPGTVRTEAFF. CDR3 nucleotides: TGTGCCAGTAGTCCAACCCCCGGGACAGTACGGACTGAAGCTTTCTTT.

This clone occurred once. The rearrangement joins TRBV3-1 (or the pseudogene TRBV3-2) to TRBJ2-1; the match to TRBD1 covers 7 bases. From germline, CDR1 is LGHDT and CDR2 YNNKEL (reference sequence). The CDR3 loop spans 14 amino acids. After removal of 4 bases from V and 7 bases from J, the junction contained 7 bases not matched to a gene. The CDR3 protein is CASSRRTGMNEQFF. CDR3 DNA sequence: TGTGCCAGCAGCCGCCGGACAGGTATGAATGAGCAGTTCTTC.

The sample holds one count of this clone. The rearrangement links TRBV3-1 (or the pseudogene TRBV3-2) to TRBJ2-1; D may be TRBD2 (6 bases). The CDR3 covers 16 residues. With 4 bases removed from V and 4 bases from J, the gap between germline ends came to 17 bases. Germline lookup yields CDR1 LGHDT and CDR2 YNNKEL (reference sequence). The CDR3 sequence: CASSRLRGGGYNEQFF. CDR3 in DNA: TGTGCCAGCAGCCGGTTGAGGGGAGGAGGGTACAATGAGCAGTTCTTC.